Listed below are T cell receptor beta chains from one sample, sequenced in a study of blood T cell repertoires in COVID-19. Only in-frame clones appear in the TCRdb table, and some are missing; sequencing was by immunoSEQ multiplex PCR. The sample holds 120,000 to 150,000 clones; about 83% are singletons and the top ten take roughly 17%. Sequencing input: peripheral blood. These receptors were obtained from a man aged 50 or older with acute or convalescent COVID-19. Both conserved end residues are part of each CDR3. A D gene is named only where the DNA matches it firmly. Some rows mark clone size as missing; the rest say once, few, many or name a class of expanded clone.

J gene,clone size,V gene,D gene,CDR3 DNA,CDR3 protein
TRBJ1-1,.,TRBV15,TRBD1,TGTGCCACCAGCAGACCGACAGGGCCTGAAGCTTTCTTT,CATSRPTGPEAFF
TRBJ1-2,.,TRBV2,TRBD1,TGTGCCAGCAGTCCCGACAGGGGCGCAGTCTATGGCTACACCTTC,CASSPDRGAVYGYTF
TRBJ1-1,.,TRBV6-5,TRBD1,TGTGCCAGCAGACTCACAGGGGGTTCTGAAGCTTTCTTT,CASRLTGGSEAFF
TRBJ1-1,.,TRBV19,.,TGTGCCAGTAGTATCCGGACAGTGAGTATGAACACTGAAGCTTTCTTT,CASSIRTVSMNTEAFF
TRBJ1-1,few,TRBV2,.,TGTGCCAGCACCCCAGGCCATATGAACACTGAAGCTTTCTTT,CASTPGHMNTEAFF
TRBJ1-6,few,TRBV13,.,TGTGCCAGCAGCTTAGCCAGGGTTGGACCCCTCCACTTT,CASSLARVGPLHF
TRBJ1-5,.,TRBV5-1,TRBD1,TGCGCCAGCAGCCCGACAGGGGGTAATCAGCCCCAGCATTTT,CASSPTGGNQPQHF
TRBJ1-3,.,TRBV10-3,.,TGTGCCATCACGGACGGGAGCACCATATATTTT,CAITDGSTIYF
TRBJ2-1,once,TRBV10-2,TRBD2,TGCGCCAGCAGTGAGTCGAACCTAGCGGGAAATGAGCAGTTCTTC,CASSESNLAGNEQFF
TRBJ2-2,.,TRBV5-1,TRBD2,TGCGCCAGCAGGCGGACCCGCGGACTAGCGGTAGACACCGGGGAGCTGTTTTTT,CASRRTRGLAVDTGELFF
TRBJ1-2,.,TRBV2,.,TGTGCCAGCTGGAAAGGGGGAGAATATGGCTACACCTTC,CASWKGGEYGYTF
TRBJ1-1,.,TRBV7-8,TRBD1,TGTGCCAGCAGCGCGGGCGGGACAGGGCTCAGGTCGAACACTGAAGCTTTCTTT,CASSAGGTGLRSNTEAFF
TRBJ1-2,.,TRBV5-1,TRBD1,TGCGCCAGCAGCTTGGATCGGGCAGGGGGGAACTATGGCTACACCTTC,CASSLDRAGGNYGYTF
TRBJ2-3,.,TRBV19,.,TGTGCCAGTAGTATTTACAGGGATCTAGATACGCAGTATTTT,CASSIYRDLDTQYF
TRBJ1-6,.,TRBV3-1/TRBV3-2,.,TGTGCCAGCAGCCGCTCCAGGCCGGGGGGTGGAGGTTCACCCCTCCACTTT,CASSRSRPGGGGSPLHF
TRBJ1-2,.,TRBV30,.,TGTGCCTGGAATCGCGCTTATGGCTACACCTTC,CAWNRAYGYTF
TRBJ2-1,.,TRBV19,.,TGTGCCAGTAGTCTCCAGAGCTCAGGTGTCCCCTACAATGAGCAGTTCTTC,CASSLQSSGVPYNEQFF